Listed here are 24 T cell receptor beta chains from one sample, sequenced in a study of OX40 agonist ivuxolimab in advanced cancers. The table came from immunoSEQ multiplex PCR; TCRdb's copy has only in-frame clones and leaves some out. The sample contains around 110,000 clones, about nine tenths of which appear only once. The specimen comprised CD4+ or CD8+ T cells sorted from blood, sampled in a trial of the OX40 agonist ivuxolimab. The receptors come from an adult with an advanced solid tumor such as melanoma, head and neck, liver or kidney cancer.

The rearrangement uses TRBV30 and TRBJ2-5; TRBD1 matches 9 bases. V gave up 2 bases and J gave up 4 bases; unmatched junction bases: 5. Germline V CDR1 and CDR2: GTSNPN, SVGIG (reference sequence). There are 14 residues in the CDR3. For the CDR3, the DNA is TGTGCCTGGAGTACCGGGACAGGGACAGAGACCCAGTACTTC. Its translation is CAWSTGTGTETQYF.

V gene TRBV6-5 combines with J gene TRBJ1-2; the D gene is possibly TRBD1 (5 bases). This CDR3 region has 13 residues. V lost 4 bases, J lost 7 bases, and 13 bases lay in between. Germline loops: CDR1 MNHEY, CDR2 SVGAGI. DNA for the CDR3: TGTGCCAGCAGTTTGGGGGGAAGTGGTGGCTACACCTTC. Translated, it gives CASSLGGSGGYTF.

This sequence joins TRBV5-6 and TRBJ2-5; 9 bases are a match to TRBD2. Per the germline V gene, CDR1 is SGHDT and CDR2 is YYEEEE. V gave up 1 base and J gave up 2 bases; unmatched junction bases: 6. The CDR3 loop spans 16 amino acids. CDR3 protein: CASSLYRGGAQETQYF. The CDR3 DNA reads TGTGCCAGCAGCTTGTATCGCGGGGGGGCGCAAGAGACCCAGTACTTC.

The chain uses TRBV6-5 and TRBJ2-7, with 10 bases matching TRBD1. Germline V lookup: CDR1 MNHEY, CDR2 SVGAGI. The CDR3 length is 15 residues. The trim removed 2 bases at V and 2 bases at J, leaving 3 bases unmatched. The CDR3 here is CASSYDRGRTYEQYF. CDR3 DNA: TGTGCCAGCAGTTACGACAGGGGGCGGACCTACGAGCAGTACTTC.

The V call is TRBV19, the J call TRBJ1-1; TRBD1 agrees at 7 bases. CDR3 length equals 14 residues. CDR1 is LNHDA, CDR2 SQIVND, per germline (reference sequence). The trim removed 7 bases at V and 2 bases at J, leaving 7 bases unmatched. CDR3 amino acids: CASNPTGVNTEAFF. The CDR3 DNA sequence: TGTGCCAGTAACCCTACAGGGGTTAACACTGAAGCTTTCTTT.

The chain employs TRBV5-1 and TRBJ2-3; D remains ambiguous. The germline V gene encodes CDR1 SGHRS and CDR2 YFSETQ. The ends were cut back, 4 bases at V and 1 base at J, with 13 bases in the middle. This CDR3 region has 15 residues. The CDR3 DNA follows: TGCGCCAGCAGCGTGGGAAACTTGGGCACAGATACGCAGTATTTT. It yields the protein CASSVGNLGTDTQYF.

The CDR3 protein is CASSPDRYEQYF. The CDR3 coding sequence is TGTGCCAGCAGCCCGGACAGATACGAGCAGTACTTC. The chain recombines TRBV7-8 with TRBJ2-7; TRBD1 might be the D (6 bases). CDR1 and CDR2 from the germline V gene are SGHVS and FQNEAQ. V was pared by 5 bases and J by 4 bases, with 9 bases between. The CDR3 covers 12 residues.

This clone was recorded only once. This sample also contains other DNA sequences that code for the same CDR3. This sequence joins TRBV28 and TRBJ2-7; 7 bases line up with TRBD2. The CDR3 runs 15 residues. Trimming cost V 11 bases and J 1 base; bases outside gene matches: 14. CDR1 is MDHEN, CDR2 SYDVKM, per germline. CDR3 loop: CACSGEGRGSYEQYF. CDR3 DNA: TGTGCCTGCTCGGGGGAGGGGAGGGGTTCCTACGAGCAGTACTTC.

This chain joins TRBV5-1 and TRBJ2-1; the match to TRBD2 covers 8 bases. Per germline, CDR1 SGHRS and CDR2 YFSETQ. This CDR3 has 15 residues. Trimming removed 5 bases from V and 3 bases from J; junction bases left unmatched: 7. CDR3 amino acids: CASREAGGLYNEQFF. CDR3 nucleotides: TGCGCCAGCAGGGAGGCGGGGGGTCTCTACAATGAGCAGTTCTTC.

This chain links TRBV5-4 with TRBJ1-1; 8 bases map to TRBD1. V was clipped by 1 base and J by 6 bases; unmatched bases: 11. The CDR3 spans 16 residues. Germline V gene lookup returns CDR1 SGHNT and CDR2 YYREEE (reference sequence). The DNA of the CDR3 is TGTGCCAGCAGCTTGACTATAGACAGGGGTGCGTCTGAAGCTTTCTTT. Encoded protein: CASSLTIDRGASEAFF.

The chain couples TRBV28 to TRBJ2-7, with D possibly matching TRBD2 (6 bases). This CDR3 comprises 15 residues. The V end lost 7 bases, the J end lost 6 bases, and 22 bases lay between the germline ends. Per germline, CDR1 MDHEN and CDR2 SYDVKM. The CDR3 coding sequence is TGTGCCAGCACCATTGGGGGGACCCGGTGGGGCGAGCAGTACTTC. Protein: CASTIGGTRWGEQYF.

The J gene is TRBJ1-1, the V gene TRBV19, with 7 bases matching TRBD1. Germline CDR1 LNHDA, CDR2 SQIVND (reference sequence). V lost 6 bases and J lost 4; bases outside the gene matches: 14. CDR3 size: 16 residues. The CDR3 nucleotides read TGTGCCAGTAGCAGTCGTCCGGACAGGTTCGGCACTGAAGCTTTCTTT. Translation gives CASSSRPDRFGTEAFF.

This chain joins TRBV19 and TRBJ1-4; D remains ambiguous. CDR1 LNHDA and CDR2 SQIVND come from the germline V gene (reference sequence). V was trimmed by 5 bases and J by 8 bases, leaving 9 bases between them. The CDR3 consists of 12 residues. CDR3 amino acids: CASSENYEKLFF. Here the CDR3 DNA reads TGTGCCAGTAGTGAAAATTACGAAAAACTGTTTTTT.

The chain is built from TRBV28 and TRBJ1-5, with 7 bases aligning to TRBD1. This CDR3 is built from 15 residues. After removal of 4 bases from V and 4 bases from J, the junction contained 7 bases not matched to a gene. The germline V gene encodes CDR1 MDHEN and CDR2 SYDVKM. The CDR3 DNA is TGTGCCAGCAGTTCAGAGGGACAGCTAAATCAGCCCCAGCATTTT. Translation gives CASSSEGQLNQPQHF. Full variable domain (rest looked up from reference TRBV28 and TRBJ1-5): DVKVTQSSRYLVKRTGEKVFLECVQDMDHENMFWYRQDPGLGLRLIYFSYDVKMKEKGDIPEGYSVSREKKERFSLILESASTNQTSMYLCASSSEGQLNQPQHFGDGTRLSIL.

This clone was picked up one time. The V call is TRBV2, the J call TRBJ2-1; 8 nucleotides agree with TRBD1. Looked up from germline, CDR1 is SNHLY and CDR2 is FYNNEI. The CDR3 extends over 15 amino acids. The V segment lost 6 bases and the J segment 2 bases; nucleotides outside the gene matches: 6. CDR3 sequence (DNA): TGTGCCAGCAGCCCCGGACAGGGAACCTACAATGAGCAGTTCTTC. It codes for CASSPGQGTYNEQFF.

This clone occurred a few times. The V and J genes are TRBV2 and TRBJ1-2; a possible D gene is TRBD1 (6 bases). CDR3 length equals 13 residues. The V gene lost 7 bases and the J gene lost 8 bases, with 17 bases spanning the gap. Per germline, CDR1 SNHLY and CDR2 FYNNEI. DNA of the CDR3: TGTGCCAGCACCACAGGGCCGGGAAGCGGCTACACCTTC. It yields the protein CASTTGPGSGYTF.

The chain uses TRBV15 and TRBJ2-3; the D gene is possibly TRBD2 (7 bases). This CDR3 is 14 amino acids long. CDR1 and CDR2 (germline): LNHNV, YYDKDF (reference sequence). Trimming left V 6 bases short and J 1 base short, with 11 bases between. DNA of the CDR3: TGTGCCACCAGGCAGGGGAGGGGCACAGATACGCAGTATTTT. It encodes CATRQGRGTDTQYF.

The rearrangement links TRBV6-6 to TRBJ1-2, with 9 nucleotides matching TRBD1. The V and J ends lost 6 bases and 2 bases, in that order; junction bases with no gene match: 4. This CDR3 is 14 amino acids long. Germline V CDR1 and CDR2: MNHNY, SVGAGI (reference sequence). CDR3 DNA: TGTGCCAGCAGGGGGGACAGGGCGAACTATGGCTACACCTTC. Its translation: CASRGDRANYGYTF.

CDR3 in DNA: TGTGCCAGCAGCCATACCTACGAGCAGTACTTC. Translating gives CASSHTYEQYF. V gene TRBV14 combines with J gene TRBJ2-7; unclear D gene. This CDR3 is 11 amino acids long. V was clipped by 3 bases and J by 2 bases, with 2 bases between them. The germline V gene encodes CDR1 SGHDN and CDR2 FVKESK.

The chain joins TRBV28 to TRBJ1-1; D is unclear. This CDR3 has 15 amino acids. The germline V and J ends were trimmed by 2 bases and 0 bases, with 10 bases remaining between them. The germline CDR1 and CDR2 sequences are MDHEN and SYDVKM. CDR3 loop: CASSLAGQMNTEAFF. CDR3 sequence (DNA): TGTGCCAGCAGTTTAGCCGGGCAGATGAACACTGAAGCTTTCTTT.

The chain has TRBV10-2 and TRBJ2-2; the D gene could be TRBD1 or TRBD2 (5 bases each). The V end was cut by 7 bases, the J end by 7 bases, with 19 bases between. Germline-derived CDR1 and CDR2 are WSHSY and SAAADI. This CDR3 is 15 amino acids long. The CDR3, as DNA: TGCGCCAGCACCGAAGGGGACCTCAATGGCGGGGAGCTGTTTTTT. This translates into CASTEGDLNGGELFF.

This chain connects TRBV5-1 to TRBJ2-1, with D possibly called TRBD1 or TRBD2 (5 bases each). V was shortened by 4 bases and J by 0 bases, with 14 bases between the two germline ends. This CDR3 region has 16 residues. The germline V gene has CDR1 SGHRS and CDR2 YFSETQ. The CDR3 bases are TGCGCCAGCAGCCCTATTGGGGGTAACTCCTACAATGAGCAGTTCTTC. Translating it yields CASSPIGGNSYNEQFF.

The gene calls are TRBV4-1 and TRBJ1-3; D is unresolved. The CDR3 runs to 15 residues. CDR1 is MGHRA and CDR2 is YSYEKL in the germline V gene. Trimming shortened V by 1 base and J by 4 bases, and 11 bases separated the two germline ends. The CDR3, as DNA: TGCGCCAGCAGCCAAGGCCCTTCAAGGGGAAACACCATATATTTT. It encodes CASSQGPSRGNTIYF.

About this clone: The germline gene is not matched at one end of the junction; a read error may be the cause. The chain combines TRBV7-8 with TRBJ2-5; D may match TRBD1 or TRBD2 (5 bases each). The V gene's germline CDR1 is SGHVS and CDR2 FQNEAQ. The CDR3 is made up of 14 amino acids. CDR3 nucleotides: TGTGCCAGCTGCTTCGCGGGCAGGGTTGAGACCCAGTACTTC. Translation gives CASCFAGRVETQYF.